Listed here are 2 T cell receptor beta chains from one sample, sequenced in a study of CD8 T cells in ankylosing spondylitis. TCRdb reprocessed the 5' RACE reads with MiXCR, giving one entry per CDR3 protein. Found here are 200,000 to 250,000 distinct CDR3 sequences, about 10% of them singletons; the top ten hold 20% to 25%. Material for sequencing was blood, either unsorted or a sorted T cell fraction (not recorded which). These TCRs come from a male donor with ankylosing spondylitis or in good health (not recorded which).

This clonotype was counted ten times or more. The V call is TRBV29-1, the J call TRBJ2-2, with 7 bases lining up with TRBD1. V lost 6 bases to trimming and J lost 3 bases; unmatched junction nucleotides: 7. The length of the CDR3 is 14 residues. Germline V gene data show CDR1 as SQVTM and CDR2 as ANQGSEA. CDR3 bases: TGCAGCGTCTCCCGGACAGGAGACACCGGGGAGCTGTTTTTT. Amino acids: CSVSRTGDTGELFF.

In its sample, this clonotype was seen many times. This sequence joins TRBV6-5 and TRBJ2-7; 9 nucleotides agree with TRBD2. Unmatched junction bases numbered 6, after V lost 2 bases and J lost 7 bases. Germline V gene lookup returns CDR1 MNHEY and CDR2 SVGAGI. This CDR3 has 14 residues. CDR3 nucleotide sequence: TGTGCCAGCAGTTACCGTCTAGCGGGGCCTGAGCAGTACTTC. Amino acids: CASSYRLAGPEQYF.